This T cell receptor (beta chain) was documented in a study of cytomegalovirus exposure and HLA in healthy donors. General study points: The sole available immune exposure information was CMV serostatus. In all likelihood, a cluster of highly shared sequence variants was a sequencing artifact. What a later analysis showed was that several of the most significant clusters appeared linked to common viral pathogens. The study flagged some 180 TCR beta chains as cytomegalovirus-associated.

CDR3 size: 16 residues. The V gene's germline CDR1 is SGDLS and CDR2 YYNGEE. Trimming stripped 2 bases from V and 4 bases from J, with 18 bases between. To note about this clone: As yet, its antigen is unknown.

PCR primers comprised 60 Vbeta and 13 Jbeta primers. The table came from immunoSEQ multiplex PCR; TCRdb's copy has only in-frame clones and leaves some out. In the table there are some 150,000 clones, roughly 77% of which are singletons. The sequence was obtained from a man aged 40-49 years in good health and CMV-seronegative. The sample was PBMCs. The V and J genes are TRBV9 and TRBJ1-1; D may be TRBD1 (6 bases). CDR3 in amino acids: CASSVGPGETRTEAFF. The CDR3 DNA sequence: TGTGCCAGCAGCGTTGGGCCAGGGGAGACACGCACTGAAGCTTTCTTT.